What follows are 5 T cell receptor beta chains derived from one specimen sequenced in a study of Ad26.COV2.S vaccination and SARS-CoV-2 variants. Treatment specified: some 19 received Ad26.COV2.S at low or high dose, single or two shots; five or six received placebo; per-sample allocation not given. The investigators took samples on day 63 after the first vaccine or placebo injection. Here immunoSEQ multiplex PCR was the method, and the copy in TCRdb shows in-frame clones only, minus some. Of 300,000 to 500,000 clones in the sample, approximately 90% are singletons; the top ten hold approximately 3.7%. The source was peripheral blood, collected in a trial of Ad26.COV2.S vaccine versus placebo. The source is a person between 18 and 65 years old who received the Ad26.COV2.S COVID-19 vaccine or a placebo.

The rearrangement links TRBV14 to TRBJ2-7, with TRBD1 identical over 9 bases. CDR1 SGHDN and CDR2 FVKESK come from the germline V gene. This CDR3 comprises 14 residues. The trim removed 3 bases at V and 2 bases at J, leaving 2 bases unmatched. Here the CDR3 reads CASSQTGGTYEQYF. The CDR3, as DNA: TGTGCCAGCAGCCAGACAGGGGGAACCTACGAGCAGTACTTC.

This clone was detected only once. CDR3 nucleotide sequence: TGTGCCAGCAGCTTGGGGCCAGGGTGGGAAACGCCCCTCCACTTT. Translated: CASSLGPGWETPLHF. The chain joins TRBV5-5 to TRBJ1-6, with D perhaps matching TRBD1 (5 bases). The CDR3 has 15 amino acids. The germline V gene has CDR1 SGHKS and CDR2 YYEKEE (reference sequence). The ends were cut back, 0 bases at V and 13 bases at J, with 17 bases in the middle.

V usage is TRBV6-6 and J usage is TRBJ1-1, with D uncertain. CDR3 length: 13 amino acids. Per germline, CDR1 MNHNY and CDR2 SVGAGI (reference sequence). V was cut by 6 bases and J by 6 bases, with 14 bases left in between. The CDR3 coding sequence is TGTGCCAGCAGCCCCGTACCCGTAGCTGAAGCTTTCTTT. It yields the protein CASSPVPVAEAFF.

The gene calls are TRBV19 and TRBJ1-1; D is uncertain. The CDR3 has 12 amino acids. Germline V lookup: CDR1 LNHDA, CDR2 SQIVND (reference sequence). V gave up 5 bases and J gave up 6 bases, with 10 bases separating them. The CDR3: CASSSGLSEAFF. The DNA of the CDR3 is TGTGCCAGTAGTTCGGGGTTATCTGAAGCTTTCTTT.

The chain uses TRBV28 and TRBJ2-7; maybe TRBD2 (6 bases). The V end lost 6 bases, the J end lost 0 bases, and 12 bases lay between the germline ends. The CDR3 is 14 residues long. The germline V gene encodes CDR1 MDHEN and CDR2 SYDVKM. The CDR3 region is CASRGSGISYEQYF. The CDR3 nucleotides read TGTGCCAGCAGAGGTAGCGGAATCTCCTACGAGCAGTACTTC.